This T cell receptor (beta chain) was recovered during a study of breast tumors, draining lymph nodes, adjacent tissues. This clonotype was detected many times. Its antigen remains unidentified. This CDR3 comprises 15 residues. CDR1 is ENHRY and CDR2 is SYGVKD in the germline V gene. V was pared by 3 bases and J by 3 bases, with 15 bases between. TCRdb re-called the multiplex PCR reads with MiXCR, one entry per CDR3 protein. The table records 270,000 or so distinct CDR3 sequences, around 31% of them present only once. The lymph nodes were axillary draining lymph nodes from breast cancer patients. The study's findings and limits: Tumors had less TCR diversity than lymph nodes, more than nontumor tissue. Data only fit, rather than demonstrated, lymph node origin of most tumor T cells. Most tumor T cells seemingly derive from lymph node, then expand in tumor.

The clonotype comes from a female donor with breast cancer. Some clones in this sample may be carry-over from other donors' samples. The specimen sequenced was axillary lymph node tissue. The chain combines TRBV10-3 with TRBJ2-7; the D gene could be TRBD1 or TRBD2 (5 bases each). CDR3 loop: CAISDPGRVYYEQYF. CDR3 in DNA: TGTGCCATCAGTGACCCGGGGCGGGTTTACTACGAGCAGTACTTC.